The source of this T cell receptor (beta chain) is a study of tissue T cells after allogeneic stem cell transplantation. Assay used: immunoSEQ multiplex PCR; TCRdb lists only in-frame clones, some missing. The data contain approximately 47,000 clones, around 67% of them singletons. Study conclusions and caveats: Anatomically similar tissues had similar TCR repertoires within each patient.

Remarks on this clone: As yet, its antigen is unknown. Gene names are the mouse ones. The read falls 1 residue short of the CDR3 end, and the missing part is taken from the germline J gene.

From germline, CDR1 is FNHDT and CDR2 SITEND (reference sequence). Trimming pared 2 bases from V and 3 bases from J, leaving 5 bases between. The CDR3 extends over 13 amino acids. This TCR was recovered from a pool of C57BL/6 mice in good health. The sequenced sample consisted of sorted cells pooled from one or two spleens. The V and J genes are TRBV19 and TRBJ2-2; D remains ambiguous. The CDR3 loop reads CASSMGDTGQLYF. The DNA read from the CDR3 is TGTGCCAGCAGTATGGGTGACACCGGGCAGCTCTAC.